Presented here are 7 T cell receptor beta chains from one specimen sequenced in a study of T cells after posttransplantation cyclophosphamide. Using immunoSEQ multiplex PCR, the repertoire was profiled, and TCRdb retains in-frame clones only, with some absent. Found here are tens of thousands of clones, no singletons; the ten largest cover roughly 2.5%. Specimen: PBMCs. The origin of the receptors is a man aged 50-59 years in good health, CMV-negative, and a related stem cell transplant donor.

The gene calls are TRBV5-1 and TRBJ2-5, with a weak D call TRBD1 (6 bases). The V and J ends lost 3 bases and 11 bases respectively, with 23 bases between them. Germline V CDR1 and CDR2: SGHRS, YFSETQ. This CDR3 has 15 amino acids. The CDR3 sequence: CASSSGQTPGWEQYF. Here the CDR3 DNA reads TGCGCCAGCAGCTCCGGACAGACACCTGGGTGGGAGCAGTACTTC.

This clone was found many times. This CDR3 reads CASSSNQKGQGISPLHF. Written as DNA, the CDR3 is TGTGCCAGCAGCTCAAATCAGAAGGGACAGGGGATCTCACCCCTCCACTTT. The V call is TRBV7-9, the J call TRBJ1-6; 10 nucleotides align to TRBD1. J lost 10 bases, V lost 4 bases, and 13 bases had no gene match. The CDR3 covers 17 residues. The germline V gene encodes CDR1 SEHNR and CDR2 FQNEAQ (reference sequence).

The CDR3 nucleotides read TGTGCCAGCAGCTTAGCGTACCCCCGGGACTGGAACCAAGAGACCCAGTACTTC. This gives the protein CASSLAYPRDWNQETQYF. The chain employs TRBV7-2 and TRBJ2-5; tentatively, D is TRBD2 (6 bases). The CDR3 sequence is 18 residues long. V lost 0 bases and J 0 bases, leaving 17 bases between the germline ends. Germline V gene sequence: CDR1 SGHTA, CDR2 FQGNSA.

The sample holds many counts of this clone. The V gene is TRBV11-1, the J gene TRBJ2-1, with D possibly TRBD1 on 5 matching bases. In germline, CDR1 is SGHAT, CDR2 FQDESV (reference sequence). Trimming removed 5 bases at V and 10 bases at J, with 12 bases between. The CDR3 has 12 amino acids. CDR3 coding DNA: TGTGCCAGCAGCCAAAACAGGTACGAGCAGTTCTTC. Translating it yields CASSQNRYEQFF.

This clone occurred a few times. This CDR3 is also generated by other DNA sequences in the sample. This sequence joins TRBV5-1 and TRBJ2-1; 9 bases map to TRBD2. CDR1 is SGHRS and CDR2 is YFSETQ in the germline V gene. This CDR3 contains 16 residues. V shed 4 bases, J shed 7 bases, and the junction held 12 bases outside the gene matches. The CDR3, as DNA: TGCGCCAGCAGCCCTCCGGGACTAGCAGGAGGAAATGAGCAGTTCTTC. Its translation: CASSPPGLAGGNEQFF.

This clone has a count of ten or more. The chain combines TRBV5-1 with TRBJ2-6; 10 bases agree with TRBD1. This CDR3 is 16 amino acids long. CDR1 SGHRS and CDR2 YFSETQ come from the germline V gene. Germline trimming cut 3 bases from V and 2 bases from J; bases unmatched to any gene: 2. The CDR3: CASSSTGGAGANVLTF. Written as DNA, the CDR3 is TGCGCCAGCAGCTCGACAGGGGGCGCTGGGGCCAACGTCCTGACTTTC.

In this sample, this clone turned up many times. J is TRBJ1-1 and V is TRBV5-1, with 7 nucleotides matching TRBD1. From germline, CDR1 is SGHRS and CDR2 YFSETQ. With V trimmed by 4 bases and J by 1 base, 7 bases remained unmatched. This CDR3 contains 15 residues. CDR3 in amino acids: CASSEQGMGNTEAFF. The CDR3 DNA reads as TGCGCCAGCAGCGAACAGGGGATGGGGAACACTGAAGCTTTCTTT. Using reference TRBV5-1 and TRBJ1-1 for the parts outside the CDR3, the full variable domain is KAGVTQTPRYLIKTRGQQVTLSCSPISGHRSVSWYQQTPGQGLQFLFEYFSETQRNKGNFPGRFSGRQFSNSRSEMNVSTLELGDSALYLCASSEQGMGNTEAFFGQGTRLTVV.